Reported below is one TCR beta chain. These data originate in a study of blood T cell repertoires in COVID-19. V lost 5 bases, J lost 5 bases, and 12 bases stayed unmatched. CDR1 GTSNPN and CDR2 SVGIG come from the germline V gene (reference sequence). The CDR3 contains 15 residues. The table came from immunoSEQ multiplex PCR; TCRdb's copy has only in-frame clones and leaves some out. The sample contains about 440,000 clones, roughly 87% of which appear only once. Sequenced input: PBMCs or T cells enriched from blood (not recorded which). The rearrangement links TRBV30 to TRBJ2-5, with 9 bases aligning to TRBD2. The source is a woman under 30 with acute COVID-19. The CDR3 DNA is TGTGCCTGGTTCCCTTATAGCGGGAGCCGGGAGACCCAGTACTTC. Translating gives CAWFPYSGSRETQYF.